This T cell receptor (beta chain) was captured in a study of brain T cells in children with intractable seizures. The trim removed 0 bases at V and 4 bases at J, leaving 9 bases unmatched. Looked up from germline, CDR1 is SGHTA and CDR2 is FQGNSA. The CDR3 covers 17 residues. Study-wide results and limits: Clones missing pre-surgery may reflect undersampling of that blood sample.

This clone was recorded only once. Its antigen remains unknown. Repertoires were generated with immunoSEQ multiplex PCR, while TCRdb's copy carries only in-frame clones and drops some. Of roughly 120,000 clones listed, 94% are singletons. The clonotype was recovered from a boy younger than two with hemimegalencephaly and intractable seizures. Specimen: peripheral blood, collected at surgery. The chain combines TRBV7-2 with TRBJ2-3, with TRBD2 identical over 8 bases. The CDR3 coding sequence is TGTGCCAGCAGCTTAGCGCTTTTAAGCGGGAGCTCAGATACGCAGTATTTT. Translated, it gives CASSLALLSGSSDTQYF.